This T cell receptor beta chain was retrieved from a study of CD8+ T cells in alopecia areata. General observations from the study: Scalp repertoires also include resident alphabeta T cells from normal skin.

Cells from pooled cutaneous lymph nodes were sorted by CD4, CD8alpha, NKG2D, NKG2ACE and other markers. RNA, once extracted, was reverse transcribed into cDNA for use as the sequencing template. The data were produced by immunoSEQ multiplex PCR, yet TCRdb's version contains in-frame clones alone and is incomplete. This repertoire holds 250,000 or so clones, and none appear only once. Trimming left V 3 bases short and J 0 bases short, with 6 bases between. The germline CDR1 and CDR2 sequences are NSQYPW and LRSPGD (reference sequence). The CDR3 is 14 residues long. This clone was seen a handful of times. Its antigen is unidentified. Gene names are the mouse ones. The read comes to an end 4 residues before the CDR3 does, leaving the germline J gene to fill in the end. This specimen includes other DNA sequences encoding the same CDR3.

This chain uses TRBV1 with TRBJ2-1; D remains ambiguous. The material sequenced was CD4+ T cells sorted from a lymph node. The source of this sequence is a C3H/HeJ mouse with alopecia areata. The strain's MHC haplotype is H2-k. CDR3 residues: CTCSAPDNYAEQFF. Incomplete CDR3 DNA: TGCACCTGCAGTGCCCCAGATAACTATGCT.